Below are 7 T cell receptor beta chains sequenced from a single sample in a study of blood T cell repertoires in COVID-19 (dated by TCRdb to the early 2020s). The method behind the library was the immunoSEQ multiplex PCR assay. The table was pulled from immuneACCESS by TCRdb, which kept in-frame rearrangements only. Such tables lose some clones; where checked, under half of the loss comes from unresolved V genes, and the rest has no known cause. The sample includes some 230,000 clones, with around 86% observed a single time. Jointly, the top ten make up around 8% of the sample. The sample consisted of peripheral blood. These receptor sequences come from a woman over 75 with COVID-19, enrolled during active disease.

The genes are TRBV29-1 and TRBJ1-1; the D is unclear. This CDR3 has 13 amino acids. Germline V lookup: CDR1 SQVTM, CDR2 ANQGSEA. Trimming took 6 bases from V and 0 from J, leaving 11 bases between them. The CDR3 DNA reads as TGCAGCGTGCAAATTCAGATGAACACTGAAGCTTTCTTT. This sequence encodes CSVQIQMNTEAFF.

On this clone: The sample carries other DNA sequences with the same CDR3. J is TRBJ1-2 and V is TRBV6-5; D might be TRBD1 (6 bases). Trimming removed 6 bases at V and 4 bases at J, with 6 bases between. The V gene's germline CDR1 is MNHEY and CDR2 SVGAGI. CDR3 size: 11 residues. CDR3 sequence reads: CASRTGYGYTF. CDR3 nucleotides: TGTGCCAGCAGGACAGGCTATGGCTACACCTTC.

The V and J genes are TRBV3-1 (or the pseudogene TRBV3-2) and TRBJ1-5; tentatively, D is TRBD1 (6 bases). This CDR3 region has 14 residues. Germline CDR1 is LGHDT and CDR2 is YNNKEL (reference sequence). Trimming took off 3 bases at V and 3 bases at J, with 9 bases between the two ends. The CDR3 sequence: CASSHGQINQPQHF. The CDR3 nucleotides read TGTGCCAGCAGCCATGGACAGATCAATCAGCCCCAGCATTTT.

In nucleotides, the CDR3 is TGTGCCAGCAGGGAGGGACTAGCGGTGAATGAGCAGTTCTTC. Amino acid sequence: CASREGLAVNEQFF. The chain couples TRBV6-1 to TRBJ2-1, with TRBD2 matching over 11 bases. Germline assignment: CDR1 MNHNS and CDR2 SASEGT. The CDR3 sequence is 14 residues long. J gave up 7 bases and V 6 bases, and 5 bases lay outside the gene matches.

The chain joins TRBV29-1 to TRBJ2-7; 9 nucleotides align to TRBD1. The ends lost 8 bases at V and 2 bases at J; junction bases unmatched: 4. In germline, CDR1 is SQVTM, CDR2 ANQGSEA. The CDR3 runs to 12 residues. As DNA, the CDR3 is TGCAGCTTTAGGACAGGGGCCTACGAGCAGTACTTC. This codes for CSFRTGAYEQYF.

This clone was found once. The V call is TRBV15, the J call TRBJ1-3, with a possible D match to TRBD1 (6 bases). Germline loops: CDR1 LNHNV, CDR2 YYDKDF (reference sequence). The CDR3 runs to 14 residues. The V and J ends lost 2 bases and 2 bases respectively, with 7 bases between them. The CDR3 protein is CATSRQGTGNTIYF. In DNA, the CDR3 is TGTGCCACCAGCAGACAGGGGACTGGAAACACCATATATTTT. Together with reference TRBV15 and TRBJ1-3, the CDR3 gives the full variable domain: DAMVIQNPRYQVTQFGKPVTLSCSQTLNHNVMYWYQQKSSQAPKLLFHYYDKDFNNEADTPDNFQSRRPNTSFCFLDIRSPGLGDTAMYLCATSRQGTGNTIYFGEGSWLTVV.

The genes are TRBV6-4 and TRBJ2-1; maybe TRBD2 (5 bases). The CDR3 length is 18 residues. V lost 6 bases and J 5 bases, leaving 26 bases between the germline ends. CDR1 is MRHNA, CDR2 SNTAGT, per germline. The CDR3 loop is CASRNGITKTHTHNEQFF. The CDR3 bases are TGTGCCAGCAGGAACGGGATTACCAAAACGCACACACACAATGAGCAGTTCTTC.